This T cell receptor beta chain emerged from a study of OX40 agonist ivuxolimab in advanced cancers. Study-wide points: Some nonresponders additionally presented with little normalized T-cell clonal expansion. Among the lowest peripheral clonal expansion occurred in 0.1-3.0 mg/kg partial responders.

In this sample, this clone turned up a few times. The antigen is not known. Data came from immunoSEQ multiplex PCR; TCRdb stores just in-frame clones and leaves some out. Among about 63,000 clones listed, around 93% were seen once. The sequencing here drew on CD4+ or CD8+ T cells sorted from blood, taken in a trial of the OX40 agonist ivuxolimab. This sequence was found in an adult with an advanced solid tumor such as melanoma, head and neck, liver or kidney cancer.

The chain's CDR3 is CASRRDTGELFF. CDR3 nucleotide sequence: TGTGCCAGCAGAAGAGACACCGGGGAGCTGTTTTTT. The rearrangement uses TRBV11-2 and TRBJ2-2; D gene uncertain. The CDR3 sequence is 12 residues long. Trimming removed 6 bases from V and 3 bases from J, with 5 bases in between. Germline CDR1 SGHAT, CDR2 FQNNGV.